Listed here are 9 T cell receptor beta chains from one sample, sequenced in a study of T cells in Graves' hyperthyroidism and ophthalmopathy. It was RNA transcripts that yielded the amplified TCR beta CDR3 regions. The TCR CDR3 was amplified in a first-round RT-PCR using the HTBI primer set. TCRdb fed the multiplex PCR reads into MiXCR, producing one record per CDR3 protein. In the table there are roughly 500,000 distinct CDR3 sequences, around 15% of which are singletons. What was sequenced was blood. The receptors were sampled from a woman aged 25 to 39 with Graves' ophthalmopathy.

The chain couples TRBV9 to TRBJ2-3; no reliable D call. The CDR3 has 13 residues. Between the trimmed V and J ends, which lost 5 bases and 5 bases, there was a span of 12 bases. Germline V lookup: CDR1 SGDLS, CDR2 YYNGEE. As DNA, the CDR3 is TGTGCCAGCAGTTTTCAATCTAGAGATACGCAGTATTTT. It is translated as CASSFQSRDTQYF.

This clonotype occurred a few times. One end of the junction does not line up with germline, which may come from a read error. This rearrangement joins TRBV5-1 to TRBJ2-1; D may be TRBD2 (6 bases). Germline V CDR1 and CDR2: SGHRS, YFSETQ. This CDR3 contains 13 residues. CDR3 region: CAGSHGTRDEQFF. CDR3 coding DNA: TGCGCCGGCAGCCACGGGACTCGGGATGAGCAGTTCTTC.

J is TRBJ2-5 and V is TRBV7-2, with a tentative D call TRBD1 (5 bases). Germline V gives CDR1 SGHTA, CDR2 FQGNSA. The CDR3 totals 15 residues. V was pared by 0 bases and J by 1 base, with 9 bases between. The CDR3, as DNA: TGTGCCAGCAGCTTAGCACAGGACGTCCAAGAGACCCAGTACTTC. Translated: CASSLAQDVQETQYF.

This clonotype was counted ten times or more. The gene calls are TRBV7-2 and TRBJ2-3; possibly TRBD1 for D (5 bases). The CDR3 spans 14 residues. V was cut by 5 bases and J by 6 bases, with 15 bases left in between. Germline assignment: CDR1 SGHTA and CDR2 FQGNSA. CDR3 amino acids: CASSPTAGPDTQYF. The CDR3 region has the DNA TGTGCCAGCAGCCCCACCGCAGGGCCCGATACGCAGTATTTT.

The CDR3 DNA reads as TGTGCCAGCAGCTTAGGAGCAGGGGATGGCTACACCTTC. It encodes CASSLGAGDGYTF. The V and J genes are TRBV7-9 and TRBJ1-2, with D possibly matching TRBD1 (6 bases). The V end lost 1 base, the J end lost 6 bases, and 9 bases lay between the germline ends. CDR3 length: 13 amino acids. From germline, CDR1 is SEHNR and CDR2 FQNEAQ (reference sequence).

For this clonotype: Its ends do not fully match the called genes, so a read error is possible. The chain carries TRBV7-7 and TRBJ2-2; no reliable D call. The CDR3 has 16 amino acids. Germline values: CDR1 SSHAT, CDR2 FNYEAQ (reference sequence). The CDR3 reads CASSLTPGKNTGELFF. The DNA of the CDR3 is TGTGCTAGCAGCTTAACCCCGGGCAAGAACACCGGGGAGCTGTTTTTT.

This clonotype has only a few counts. This chain links TRBV6-9 with TRBJ1-2; D is unresolved. Trimming removed 7 bases at V and 8 bases at J, with 11 bases between. The germline V gene has CDR1 MNHGY and CDR2 SVAAGI. This CDR3 has 11 residues. CDR3 DNA sequence: TGTGCCAGCATTTCGGGGTCGGGCTACACCTTC. This codes for CASISGSGYTF.

The CDR3 loop reads CAIIDHTGELFF. CDR3 sequence (DNA): TGTGCCATCATTGACCACACCGGGGAGCTGTTTTTT. The rearrangement uses TRBV10-3 and TRBJ2-2; D gene uncertain. Between the trimmed V and J ends, which lost 7 bases and 3 bases, there was a span of 6 bases. The length of the CDR3 is 12 residues. The germline V gene encodes CDR1 ENHRY and CDR2 SYGVKD.

The chain has TRBV6-2 or TRBV6-3 and TRBJ2-2, with D possibly matching TRBD2 (6 bases). In germline, CDR1 is MNHEY, CDR2 SVGEGT. With 0 bases removed from V and 5 bases from J, the gap between germline ends came to 13 bases. The CDR3 totals 16 residues. The CDR3 region is CASSYSVGGGTGELFF. In DNA form, the CDR3 reads TGTGCCAGCAGTTACTCCGTGGGGGGTGGGACCGGGGAGCTGTTTTTT.